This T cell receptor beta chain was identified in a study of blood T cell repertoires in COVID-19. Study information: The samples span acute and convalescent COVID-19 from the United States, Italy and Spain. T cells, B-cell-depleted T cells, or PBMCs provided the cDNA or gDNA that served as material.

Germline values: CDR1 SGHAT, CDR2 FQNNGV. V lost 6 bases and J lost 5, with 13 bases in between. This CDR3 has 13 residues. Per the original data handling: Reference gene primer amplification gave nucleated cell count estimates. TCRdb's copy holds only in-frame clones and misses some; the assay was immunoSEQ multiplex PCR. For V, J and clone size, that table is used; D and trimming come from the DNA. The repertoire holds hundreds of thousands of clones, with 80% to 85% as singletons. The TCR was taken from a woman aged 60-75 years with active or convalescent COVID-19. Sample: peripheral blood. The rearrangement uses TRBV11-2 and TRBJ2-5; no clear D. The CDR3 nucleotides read TGTGCCAGCAGTCCCCACGGGTTCGAGACCCAGTACTTC. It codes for CASSPHGFETQYF.